This T cell receptor beta chain originates from a study of T cell responses to AZD1222 COVID-19 vaccine. The CDR3 consists of 14 residues. Germline V gene lookup returns CDR1 WSHSY and CDR2 SAAADI. Trimming removed 2 bases from V and 1 base from J, with 8 bases in between. Some clones are missing from TCRdb's copy, which holds only in-frame ones; the method was immunoSEQ multiplex PCR. The sample lists 55,000 to 75,000 clones, approximately 91% occurring once. Source: peripheral blood, taken on day 0 of AZD1222 vaccination. The chain combines TRBV10-2 with TRBJ1-1; D remains unclear. The sequence was collected from an adult in good health. The CDR3 sequence is CASSEAGANTEAFF. CDR3 sequence (DNA): TGCGCCAGCAGTGAGGCGGGAGCGAACACTGAAGCTTTCTTT.